This TCR beta chain was retrieved from a study of human T cells and chemical hapten exposure. This clonotype appeared many times. No antigen is known for it. TCRdb redid the calling of the RACE reads with MiXCR, one entry per CDR3 protein. Of around 380,000 distinct CDR3 sequences listed, about 5.4% are singletons. Overall study findings and caveats: Versus controls, significantly more large CDR3 similarity clusters arose from expanded TCRs. Alopecia in the donors means their immune response may deviate from healthy people's.

Time point denoted: pre-sensitization, week 0. Treatment here: therapeutic diphenylcyclopropenone sensitization with weekly scalp DPC. CDR3 size: 16 residues. Germline V gives CDR1 MNHEY, CDR2 SVGAGI. Trimming took 6 bases from V and 7 from J; bases not matched to a gene: 14. Sequencing was performed on whole blood, taken in connection with sensitization to the hapten diphenylcyclopropenone (DPC). The chain has TRBV6-5 and TRBJ1-2, with TRBD1 matching 10 bases. The sequence came from a young woman with alopecia areata. Some clones in this sample may be carry-over from other donors' samples. The CDR3 DNA sequence: TGTGCCAGCAGCCGAAAAGGATGGGACAGGGGATCTGGCTACACCTTC. Its protein product is CASSRKGWDRGSGYTF.